A selection of T cell receptor beta chains follows, all from one sample in a study of human T cells and chemical hapten exposure. TCRdb recomputed calls from the RACE reads with MiXCR, one row per CDR3 protein. The sample records 70,000 to 90,000 distinct CDR3 sequences, more than 9% being singletons. The sample was whole blood, taken in connection with sensitization to the hapten diphenylcyclopropenone (DPC). All receptors come from a woman between 50 and 59 years old with alopecia areata. Some clones in this sample may be carry-over from other donors' samples. The CDR3 runs from the conserved cysteine through the conserved F or W. The order of the fields is CDR3 protein, CDR3 DNA, D gene, clone size, J gene, V gene. D genes are given only for firm matches. Some rows have no size entry. The others give once, few or many, or a class for an expanded clone.

CDR3 protein: CASRRTGLGEELFF; CDR3 DNA: TGCGCCAGCAGACGGACAGGGTTAGGGGAGGAGCTGTTTTTT; D gene: TRBD1; clone size: NA; J gene: TRBJ2-2; V gene: TRBV5-1
CDR3 protein: CAISETGGADGYTF; CDR3 DNA: TGTGCCATCAGTGAGACCGGGGGCGCAGATGGCTACACCTTC; D gene: NA; clone size: NA; J gene: TRBJ1-2; V gene: TRBV10-3
CDR3 protein: CASSLGLAGTYNEQFF; CDR3 DNA: TGCGCCAGCAGCTTGGGTCTAGCGGGAACCTACAATGAGCAGTTCTTC; D gene: TRBD2; clone size: many; J gene: TRBJ2-1; V gene: TRBV5-1
CDR3 protein: CASSSGQETDTQYF; CDR3 DNA: TGTGCCAGCAGCTCCGGACAGGAAACAGATACGCAGTATTTT; D gene: TRBD1; clone size: many; J gene: TRBJ2-3; V gene: TRBV7-6
CDR3 protein: CASQGGNAEAFF; CDR3 DNA: TGTGCCAGCCAGGGCGGAAATGCTGAAGCTTTCTTT; D gene: NA; clone size: few; J gene: TRBJ1-1; V gene: TRBV6-1
CDR3 protein: CASSSRTSGRKYEQYF; CDR3 DNA: TGTGCCAGCTCATCCCGGACTAGCGGGAGGAAGTACGAGCAGTACTTC; D gene: TRBD2; clone size: few; J gene: TRBJ2-7; V gene: TRBV18
CDR3 protein: CASSQDWTGSADTQYF; CDR3 DNA: TGTGCCAGCAGCCAAGATTGGACAGGGAGCGCAGATACGCAGTATTTT; D gene: TRBD1; clone size: many; J gene: TRBJ2-3; V gene: TRBV14
CDR3 protein: CASSPIWGGTEAFF; CDR3 DNA: TGTGCCAGCTCCCCGATTTGGGGGGGGACTGAAGCTTTCTTT; D gene: NA; clone size: few; J gene: TRBJ1-1; V gene: TRBV18
CDR3 protein: CASSLRGLGPKETQYF; CDR3 DNA: TGTGCCAGCAGTTTACGAGGACTAGGCCCAAAAGAGACCCAGTACTTC; D gene: TRBD2; clone size: few; J gene: TRBJ2-5; V gene: TRBV12-3/TRBV12-4
CDR3 protein: CASSLEKRETGTQYF; CDR3 DNA: TGTGCCAGCAGCTTAGAAAAGCGGGAGACGGGTACGCAGTATTTT; D gene: TRBD2; clone size: NA; J gene: TRBJ2-3; V gene: TRBV7-2
CDR3 protein: CSVAGTRISEQYF; CDR3 DNA: TGCAGCGTTGCCGGGACCCGAATCTCCGAGCAGTACTTC; D gene: NA; clone size: NA; J gene: TRBJ2-7; V gene: TRBV29-1
CDR3 protein: CASSWESYNEQFF; CDR3 DNA: TGTGCCAGCAGCTGGGAGTCCTACAATGAGCAGTTCTTC; D gene: NA; clone size: many; J gene: TRBJ2-1; V gene: TRBV7-9
CDR3 protein: CASSLPRGAPMNTEAFF; CDR3 DNA: TGTGCCAGCAGCCTCCCTAGGGGGGCCCCCATGAACACTGAAGCTTTCTTT; D gene: NA; clone size: few; J gene: TRBJ1-1; V gene: TRBV7-9
CDR3 protein: CASSSGRHQETQYF; CDR3 DNA: TGTGCCAGCTCGTCCGGACGGCACCAAGAGACCCAGTACTTC; D gene: NA; clone size: NA; J gene: TRBJ2-5; V gene: TRBV18
CDR3 protein: CASSYSDRRLDGYTF; CDR3 DNA: TGTGCCAGCAGTTACTCTGACAGGAGATTGGATGGCTACACCTTC; D gene: NA; clone size: many; J gene: TRBJ1-2; V gene: TRBV6-5
CDR3 protein: CAISDVNWVEAFF; CDR3 DNA: TGTGCCATCAGTGATGTCAACTGGGTCGAAGCTTTCTTT; D gene: NA; clone size: NA; J gene: TRBJ1-1; V gene: TRBV10-3